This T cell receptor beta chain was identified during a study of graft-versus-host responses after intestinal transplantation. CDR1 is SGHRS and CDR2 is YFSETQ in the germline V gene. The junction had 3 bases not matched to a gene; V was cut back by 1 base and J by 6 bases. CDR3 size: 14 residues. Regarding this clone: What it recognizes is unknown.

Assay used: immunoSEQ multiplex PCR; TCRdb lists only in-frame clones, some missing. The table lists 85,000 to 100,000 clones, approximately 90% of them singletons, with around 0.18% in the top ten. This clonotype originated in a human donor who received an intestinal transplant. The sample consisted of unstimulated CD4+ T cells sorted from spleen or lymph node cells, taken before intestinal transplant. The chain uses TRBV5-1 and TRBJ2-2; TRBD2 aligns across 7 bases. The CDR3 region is CASSLMGGSGELFF. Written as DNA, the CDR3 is TGCGCCAGCAGCTTGATGGGGGGGTCCGGGGAGCTGTTTTTT.